The rows below give T cell receptor beta chains drawn from one sample of a study of molecular identifiers for immune sequencing clone quantification. TCRdb fed the PCR reads into MiXCR, producing one record per CDR3 protein. The sample comprises some 580,000 distinct CDR3 sequences, 25% of which are singletons, and roughly 0.83% rests with the top ten. Material: naive CD8+ T cells from blood, with Jurkat cell RNA spiked in. The receptors were gathered from a human donor in good health. Some libraries in this study had Jurkat cell RNA spiked in. Both conserved end residues are part of each CDR3. Clone size is given for some rows only: seen once, a few or many times, or a class if the clone is expanded.

v_call clone_size cdr3_aa
TRBV4-3 few CASSLKGAGAISTYGYTF
TRBV9 few CASSVGQSAQYF
TRBV20-1 - CSARQVGGTAGELFF
TRBV9 many CASSSRDNQETQYF
TRBV29-1 many CSVIRTLGEQYF
TRBV20-1 few CSARVAISGDTTTNTGELFF
TRBV4-1 - CASSHAGGPPPPHF
TRBV20-1 - CSARVVDRASYEQYF
TRBV5-6 - CASSLGTVVTDTQYF
TRBV5-4 - CASSGAGPHQETQYF
TRBV19 once CASRPGFSNQPQHF
TRBV4-1 few CASSQYRTAVGEQYF
TRBV5-4 few CASSLEAGFTEQYF
TRBV29-1 - CSVLGKTSGGEQYF
TRBV18 - CASSPPDRVPYNEQFF
TRBV27 many CASSLTGGGSPLHF
TRBV12-3/TRBV12-4 - CASSLALQGMYF
TRBV10-2 many CASSAVTGPPEQYF
TRBV12-3/TRBV12-4 - CASSRTQSTDTQYF
TRBV6-6 many CASSYVQARELFF
TRBV20-1 many CSAEGELTSYEQYF
TRBV5-4 - CASSWRTSGSYEQYF
TRBV6-2/TRBV6-3 many CASSYSGLRVF
TRBV4-1 few CASSQVTGDGNTIYF
TRBV6-5 - CASSYSAGAYGYTF
TRBV13 - CASSESGRGTDTQYF
TRBV19 many CATAGGTVLEQYF
TRBV5-8 - CASSFILYSNQPQHF
TRBV4-3 - CASSQDFAGVYNEQFF
TRBV12-3/TRBV12-4 many CASSFLYPGGEAAGYTF
TRBV15 - CATSAARWENQPQHF
TRBV2 few CASTEGSTGVSYEQYF
TRBV4-3 many CASSQDWTGFTEAFF
TRBV5-1 - CASSLAAGDYEQYF
TRBV7-2 few CASSFDLAGGLIETQYF
TRBV27 - CASRGMGENTEAFF
TRBV7-9 many CASSIVGQGITDTQYF
TRBV3-1 - CASSQDLTGGWNEQYF
TRBV29-1 many CSVESGSSYNEQFF
TRBV4-3 few CASSQQTTDTQYF
TRBV7-2 many CASSLVGLAGVLDTDTQYF
TRBV4-1 many CASSQDSYYGYTF